Ten or more counts support the clone carrying this TCR beta chain. Time point described: persistent/refractory GD, antithyroid drugs over 5 years with positive TRAb. TCR sequences were obtained from RNA taken from PBMCs. This specimen comes from a study of regulatory T cells in long-lasting Graves disease. Both iRepertoire HTBI primers and Arm-PCR of CDR3 regions were used to build the TCR beta libraries. TCRdb used MiXCR to reprocess the multiplex PCR reads, holding one entry per CDR3 protein. The sample consists of about 660,000 distinct CDR3 sequences, approximately 29% of them appearing once. Sequenced here: peripheral blood mononuclear cells (PBMCs), sampled when the disease was refractory, from a patient treated with antithyroid drugs. The sequence was collected from a female donor with Graves disease.

Written as DNA, the CDR3 is TGTGCCAGCAGTTTTTTAGCGGGGGGCGATGGCTACACCTTC. Protein sequence: CASSFLAGGDGYTF. J is TRBJ1-2 and V is TRBV28, with TRBD1 as a possible D gene (6 bases). Germline V gene sequence: CDR1 MDHEN, CDR2 SYDVKM. The germline V and J ends were trimmed by 3 bases and 6 bases, with 14 bases remaining between them. CDR3 length: 14 amino acids.